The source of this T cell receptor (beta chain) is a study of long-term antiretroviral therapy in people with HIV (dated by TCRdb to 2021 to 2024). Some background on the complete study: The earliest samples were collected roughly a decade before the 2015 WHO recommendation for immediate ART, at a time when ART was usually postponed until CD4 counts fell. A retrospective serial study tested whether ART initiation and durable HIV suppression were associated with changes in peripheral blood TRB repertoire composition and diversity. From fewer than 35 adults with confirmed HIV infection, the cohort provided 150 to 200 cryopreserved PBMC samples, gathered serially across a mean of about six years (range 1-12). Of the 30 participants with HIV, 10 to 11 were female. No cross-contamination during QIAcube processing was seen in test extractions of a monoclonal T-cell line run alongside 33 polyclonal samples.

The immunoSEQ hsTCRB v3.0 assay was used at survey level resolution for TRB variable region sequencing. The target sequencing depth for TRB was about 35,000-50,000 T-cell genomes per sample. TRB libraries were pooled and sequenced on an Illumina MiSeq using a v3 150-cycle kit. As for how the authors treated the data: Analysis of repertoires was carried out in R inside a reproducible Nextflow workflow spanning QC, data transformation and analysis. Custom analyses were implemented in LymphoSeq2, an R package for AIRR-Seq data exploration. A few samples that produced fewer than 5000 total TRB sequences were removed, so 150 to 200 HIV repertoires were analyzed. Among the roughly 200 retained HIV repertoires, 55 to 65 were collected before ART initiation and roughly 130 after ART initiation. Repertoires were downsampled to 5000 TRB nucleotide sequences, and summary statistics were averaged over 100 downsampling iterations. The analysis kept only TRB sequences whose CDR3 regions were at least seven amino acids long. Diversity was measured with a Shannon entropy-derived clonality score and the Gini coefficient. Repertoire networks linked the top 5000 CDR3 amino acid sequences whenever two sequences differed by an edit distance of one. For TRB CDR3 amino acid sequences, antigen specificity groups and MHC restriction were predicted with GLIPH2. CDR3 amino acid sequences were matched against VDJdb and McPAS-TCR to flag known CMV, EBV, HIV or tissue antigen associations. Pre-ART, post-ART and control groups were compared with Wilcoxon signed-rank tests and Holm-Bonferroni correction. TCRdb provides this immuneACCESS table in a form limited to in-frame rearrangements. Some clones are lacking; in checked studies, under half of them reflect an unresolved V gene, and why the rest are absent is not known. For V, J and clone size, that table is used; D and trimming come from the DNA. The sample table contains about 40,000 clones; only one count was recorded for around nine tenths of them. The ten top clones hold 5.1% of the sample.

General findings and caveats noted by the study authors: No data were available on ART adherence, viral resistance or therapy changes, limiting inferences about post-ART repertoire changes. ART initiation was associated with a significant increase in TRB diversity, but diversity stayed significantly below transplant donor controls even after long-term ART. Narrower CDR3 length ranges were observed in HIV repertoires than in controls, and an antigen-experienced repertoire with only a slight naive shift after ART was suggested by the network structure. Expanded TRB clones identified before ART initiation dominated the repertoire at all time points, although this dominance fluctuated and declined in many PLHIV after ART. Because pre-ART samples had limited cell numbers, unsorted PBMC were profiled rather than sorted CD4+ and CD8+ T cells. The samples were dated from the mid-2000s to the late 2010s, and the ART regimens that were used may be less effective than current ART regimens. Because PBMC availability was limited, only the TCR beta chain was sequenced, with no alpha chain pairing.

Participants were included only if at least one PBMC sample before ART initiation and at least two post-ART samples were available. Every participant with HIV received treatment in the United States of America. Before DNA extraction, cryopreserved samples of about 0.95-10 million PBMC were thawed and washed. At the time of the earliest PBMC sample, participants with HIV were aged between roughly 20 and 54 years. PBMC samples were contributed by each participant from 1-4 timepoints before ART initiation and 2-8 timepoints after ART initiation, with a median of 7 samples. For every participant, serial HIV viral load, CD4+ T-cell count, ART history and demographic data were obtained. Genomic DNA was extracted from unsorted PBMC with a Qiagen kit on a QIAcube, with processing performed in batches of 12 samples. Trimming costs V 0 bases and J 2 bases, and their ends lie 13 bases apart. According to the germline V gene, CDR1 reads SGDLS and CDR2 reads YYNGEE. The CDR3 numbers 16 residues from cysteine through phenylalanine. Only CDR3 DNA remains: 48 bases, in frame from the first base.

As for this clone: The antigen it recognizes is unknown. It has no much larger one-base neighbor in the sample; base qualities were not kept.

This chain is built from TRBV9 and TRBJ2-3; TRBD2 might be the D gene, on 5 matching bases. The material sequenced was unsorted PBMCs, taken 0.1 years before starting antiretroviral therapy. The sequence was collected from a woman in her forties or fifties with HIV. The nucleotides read TGTGCCAGCAGCGTAGACGAGGGAAGTCCCACAGATACGCAGTATTTT. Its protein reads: CASSVDEGSPTDTQYF.